The source of this TCR beta chain is a study of OX40 agonist ivuxolimab in advanced cancers. Study as a whole: Of mixed ages from 23 to 79 and averaging about 56 years, the group was approximately 84% male.

Generated by immunoSEQ multiplex PCR, the TCRdb table keeps only in-frame clones and is missing some. The sample shows about 40,000 clones, 70% to 90% of them seen only once. The ends were cut back, 6 bases at V and 0 bases at J, with 14 bases in the middle. The germline CDR1 and CDR2 sequences are SQVTM and ANQGSEA. This CDR3 spans 14 amino acids. Sequencing was performed on CD4+ or CD8+ T cells sorted from blood, taken in a trial of the OX40 agonist ivuxolimab. The chain has TRBV29-1 and TRBJ1-1, with D possibly being TRBD1 (5 bases). This clonotype was sampled from an adult with an advanced solid tumor such as melanoma, head and neck, liver or kidney cancer. CDR3 protein: CSVMLDRLNTEAFF. The CDR3 nucleotides are TGCAGCGTGATGCTTGACAGATTGAACACTGAAGCTTTCTTT.